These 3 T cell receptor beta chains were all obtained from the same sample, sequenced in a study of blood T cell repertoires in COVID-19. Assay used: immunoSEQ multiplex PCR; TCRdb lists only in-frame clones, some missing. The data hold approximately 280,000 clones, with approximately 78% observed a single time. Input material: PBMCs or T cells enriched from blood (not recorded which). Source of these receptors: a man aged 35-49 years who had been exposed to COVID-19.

The CDR3 loop is CASSELSGRSGYEQYF. In nucleotides, the CDR3 is TGTGCCAGCAGTGAGCTTAGTGGGAGGAGTGGCTACGAGCAGTACTTC. The chain couples TRBV2 to TRBJ2-7; a weak D match, TRBD2 (6 bases). From germline, CDR1 is SNHLY and CDR2 FYNNEI. Trimming stripped 3 bases from V and 3 bases from J, with 18 bases between. This CDR3 contains 16 residues.

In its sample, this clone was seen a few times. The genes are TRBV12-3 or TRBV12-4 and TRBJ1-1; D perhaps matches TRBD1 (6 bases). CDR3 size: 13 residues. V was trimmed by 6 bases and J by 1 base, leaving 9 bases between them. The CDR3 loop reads CASRFRGNTEAFF. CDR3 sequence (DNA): TGTGCCAGCAGATTCAGGGGGAACACTGAAGCTTTCTTT.

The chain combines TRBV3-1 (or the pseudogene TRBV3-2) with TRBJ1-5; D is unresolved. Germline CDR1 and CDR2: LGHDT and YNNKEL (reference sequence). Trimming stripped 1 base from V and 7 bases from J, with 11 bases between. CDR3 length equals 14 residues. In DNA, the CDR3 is TGTGCCAGCAGCCAAGCTGAGGTCGGGCAGCCCCAGCATTTT. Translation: CASSQAEVGQPQHF.